Listed here are 4 T cell receptor beta chains from one sample, sequenced in a study of cytomegalovirus exposure and HLA in healthy donors. PCR primers comprised 60 Vbeta and 13 Jbeta primers. Sequenced by immunoSEQ multiplex PCR; TCRdb stores in-frame clones only, minus some. The sample consists of approximately 130,000 clones, 75% of them appearing once. Input material: PBMCs. These receptors all stem from a man aged 25 to 40 in good health and CMV-seronegative.

This rearrangement joins TRBV6-5 to TRBJ2-3, with 8 bases lining up with TRBD2. V was pared by 3 bases and J by 6 bases, with 11 bases of the junction left unmatched. Germline CDR1 is MNHEY and CDR2 is SVGAGI. CDR3 size: 16 residues. The CDR3 bases are TGTGCCAGCAGTTATAACGCGGGGGGCGCGACGGATACGCAGTATTTT. Its protein product is CASSYNAGGATDTQYF.

This clone was seen just once. This sequence joins TRBV11-3 and TRBJ2-3; 7 positions match TRBD2. The trim removed 5 bases at V and 4 bases at J, leaving 6 bases unmatched. Germline V gives CDR1 SGHNT, CDR2 YENEEA. This CDR3 spans 14 amino acids. As DNA, the CDR3 is TGTGCCAGCAGCCCCCGACTAGCATCAGATACGCAGTATTTT. Encoded protein: CASSPRLASDTQYF.

The chain employs TRBV6-1 and TRBJ1-1, with a possible D match to TRBD1 (5 bases). This CDR3 comprises 14 residues. CDR1 MNHNS and CDR2 SASEGT come from the germline V gene. Deletions cut 3 bases from V and 10 bases from J, with 18 bases between. For the CDR3, the DNA is TGTGCCAGCAGTGAGTGGGATTCAGGGAACGGAGCTTTCTTT. Residues: CASSEWDSGNGAFF.

This chain joins TRBV7-3 and TRBJ1-1, with 8 bases fitting TRBD1. The trim removed 4 bases at V and 1 base at J, leaving 8 bases unmatched. There are 16 residues in the CDR3. In germline, CDR1 is SGHTA, CDR2 FQGTGA. Here the CDR3 DNA reads TGTGCCAGCAGCTGGGTGCTTGGACAGGGGAACACTGAAGCTTTCTTT. Its protein product is CASSWVLGQGNTEAFF.